The present entry profiles one T cell receptor (beta chain) with its context. This entry belongs to a study of monozygotic twins with inflammatory bowel disease. Two rounds of nested PCR, of around 16 and 10 cycles, were run on TCRalpha and TCRbeta cDNA. For each CDR3 protein, TCRdb gives one entry from its re-call of the 5' RACE reads, without DNA. The sample table includes some 440,000 distinct CDR3 sequences. CDR1 and CDR2 (germline): SEHNR, FQNEAQ (reference sequence). This CDR3 region has 13 residues. The chain has TRBV7-9 and TRBJ2-7. Material for sequencing was blood. This receptor was identified in a human donor with ulcerative colitis or Crohn's disease, or a healthy co-twin of an affected twin (not recorded which). CDR3 in amino acids: CASSVTYSYEQYF.